The rows below give T cell receptor beta chains drawn from one sample of a study of blood T cell repertoires in COVID-19. Clones were read by immunoSEQ multiplex PCR, and TCRdb kept only the in-frame ones, dropping some. The data contain roughly 200,000 clones, 85% of them singletons. Sequenced sample: peripheral blood. The receptor source for this set is a person aged 70 to 85 with COVID-19, enrolled during active disease. Each CDR3 is given with its conserved first and last residue. A D gene is named only where the DNA matches it firmly. Not every row has a clone size; where given, it reads once, few, many or a size class.

TRBV5-4,TRBJ1-6,TRBD1,.,TGTGCCAGCAGCTCCCGGACAGGGGGCTACTCACCCCTCCACTTT,CASSSRTGGYSPLHF
TRBV28,TRBJ2-7,TRBD1,few,TGTGCCAGCAGTTTAGGGGACAGGCCCTACGAGCAGTACTTC,CASSLGDRPYEQYF
TRBV7-2,TRBJ2-7,.,.,TGTGCCAGCAGCTTCGGCTCGGGACAAGGGGCCTACGAGCAGTACTTC,CASSFGSGQGAYEQYF
TRBV4-1,TRBJ2-5,TRBD2,.,TGCGCCAGCAGCCCGCTAGCGGGAGACATCGAGACCCAGTACTTC,CASSPLAGDIETQYF
TRBV15,TRBJ2-1,TRBD2,.,TGTGCCACCAGCATCATGGCGGGGGGGCTTCAAGAGCAGTTCTTC,CATSIMAGGLQEQFF
TRBV6-5,TRBJ1-1,TRBD1,.,TGTGCCAGCAGAGCACGGGACAGGTCCGACACTGAAGCTTTCTTT,CASRARDRSDTEAFF
TRBV2,TRBJ1-1,.,few,TGTGCCAGCAGTTACAGGGTATTCACTGAAGCTTTCTTT,CASSYRVFTEAFF
TRBV29-1,TRBJ2-5,TRBD1,.,TGCAGCGTCCGGGACAGGGATTTAGAGACCCAGTACTTC,CSVRDRDLETQYF
TRBV12-3/TRBV12-4,TRBJ1-3,.,.,TGTGCCAGCAGTTTATTCCTGGGAAACACCATATATTTT,CASSLFLGNTIYF
TRBV2,TRBJ2-1,TRBD2,.,TGTGCCAGCAGTGTGGGTGGGCTAGCGGGAGGAATCAATGAGCAGTTCTTC,CASSVGGLAGGINEQFF
TRBV7-2,TRBJ2-1,TRBD1,once,TGTGCCAGCAGCCCGAGGGACAGGGGGCGCGTTTCCGATGAGCAGTTCTTC,CASSPRDRGRVSDEQFF
TRBV19,TRBJ1-5,TRBD1,.,TGTGCCAGTAGTATGGGACAGGACAATCAGCCCCAGCATTTT,CASSMGQDNQPQHF
TRBV7-2,TRBJ2-7,TRBD2,once,TGTGCCAGCACCCCTGTAGCGGGAGTGTGGGAGCAGTACTTC,CASTPVAGVWEQYF
TRBV4-2,TRBJ2-5,.,.,TGTGCCAGCAGCCAGATAAGAGGGACAACTCAAGAGACCCAGTACTTC,CASSQIRGTTQETQYF
TRBV20-1,TRBJ2-1,TRBD2,.,TGCAGTGCTAGTCCGGGACTAGCGGGAGGTACCACCGGGAATGAGCAGTTCTTC,CSASPGLAGGTTGNEQFF
TRBV7-2,TRBJ1-6,TRBD1,once,TGTGCCAGCAGCTTAAGGCAGGGACAGGGTGGCTCTTCACCCCTCCACTTT,CASSLRQGQGGSSPLHF
TRBV7-9,TRBJ2-6,.,.,TGTGCCAGCAGCTTAAGTTCCAGGGGAAAGTCAGGGGCCAACGTCCTGACTTTC,CASSLSSRGKSGANVLTF
TRBV5-4,TRBJ2-1,TRBD2,.,TGTGCCAGCCCCGGGACTAGCGGTAACAATGAGCAGTTCTTC,CASPGTSGNNEQFF
TRBV4-3,TRBJ1-1,.,.,TGCGCCAGCAGGCGGGAAGACAACACTGAAGCTTTCTTT,CASRREDNTEAFF
TRBV7-9,TRBJ1-5,.,.,TGTGCCAGCAGCCCGGGGTCCATCACGGAGGAGCCCCAGCATTTT,CASSPGSITEEPQHF
TRBV7-2,TRBJ2-1,TRBD1,.,TGTGCCAGCAGCTTATTACAGGGGGCCTACAATGAGCAGTTCTTC,CASSLLQGAYNEQFF
TRBV3-1/TRBV3-2,TRBJ2-4,.,.,TGTGCCAGCAGCCAAGAAATCGGGCAGGGCGCCAACATTCAGTACTTC,CASSQEIGQGANIQYF
TRBV4-1,TRBJ1-2,TRBD1,.,TGCGCCAGCAGCCAAGATATGGGGACAGCCTTCTATGGCTACACCTTC,CASSQDMGTAFYGYTF
TRBV24-1,TRBJ2-2,TRBD1,.,TGTGCCACCAGTGGAGGACAGGGGGCGGCCGGGGAGCTGTTTTTT,CATSGGQGAAGELFF
TRBV19,TRBJ2-7,.,once,TGTGCCAGTAGTCTGGACAGTTCCTACGAGCAGTACTTC,CASSLDSSYEQYF
TRBV6-2/TRBV6-3,TRBJ1-1,TRBD1,.,TGTGCCAGCAGTTACGGGGACAGCCTTAGGGCTTTCTTT,CASSYGDSLRAFF
TRBV20-1,TRBJ1-2,TRBD1,few,TGCAGTGCTAGTGGGGGACAGGCTTCTAACTATGGCTACACCTTC,CSASGGQASNYGYTF
TRBV7-2,TRBJ1-3,.,.,TGTGCCAGCAGCGCGGGACTTCCCAACTCTGGAAACACCATATATTTT,CASSAGLPNSGNTIYF
TRBV2,TRBJ2-2,.,.,TGTGCCAGCAGTGCTGACACCGGGGAGCTGTTTTTT,CASSADTGELFF
TRBV7-2,TRBJ2-3,.,once,TGTGCCAGCAGCTTAGGGGGAGATCCTAGCACAGATACGCAGTATTTT,CASSLGGDPSTDTQYF
TRBV24-1,TRBJ2-1,.,few,TGTGCCACCAGTGACTCCTACTACAATGAGCAGTTCTTC,CATSDSYYNEQFF
TRBV6-1,TRBJ1-1,TRBD1,once,TGTGCCAGCAGTGAAAGGACAGGGTCGGGTACTGAAGCTTTCTTT,CASSERTGSGTEAFF
TRBV6-2/TRBV6-3,TRBJ1-1,.,.,TGTGCCAGCAGTTATGGGCGGAACACTGAAGCTTTCTTT,CASSYGRNTEAFF
TRBV27,TRBJ1-5,TRBD1,.,TGTGCCAGCAGCCGTACGTGGGACAGGGTAAATAGTCAGCCCCAGCATTTT,CASSRTWDRVNSQPQHF
TRBV19,TRBJ1-2,TRBD1,.,TGTGCCAGTAGTACCGCCTCGACAGGGATCGACGGCTATGGCTACACCTTC,CASSTASTGIDGYGYTF
TRBV21-1,TRBJ2-1,.,.,TGTGCCAGCAGCAAAGGGCGGGAGGTTTACAATGAGCAGTTCTTC,CASSKGREVYNEQFF
TRBV19,TRBJ2-1,TRBD1,.,TGTGCCAGTAGTATAGACCGGGACAGGGGTCAGTTCTTC,CASSIDRDRGQFF
TRBV7-2,TRBJ2-3,.,.,TGTGCCAGCAGCTTGTCCCAGGCAGATACGCAGTATTTT,CASSLSQADTQYF
TRBV5-1,TRBJ1-2,TRBD1,.,TGCGCCAGCAGGAAAGAAACAGGGGTGGAAGGCTACACCTTC,CASRKETGVEGYTF
TRBV4-1,TRBJ2-1,TRBD2,.,TGCGCCAGCAGCCAAGATGGTGGACTAGCGAACGATGAGCAGTTCTTC,CASSQDGGLANDEQFF
TRBV5-5,TRBJ1-2,TRBD1,.,TGTGCCAGCAGCTCGACAGGGGGTACCTATGGCTACACCTTC,CASSSTGGTYGYTF
TRBV6-6,TRBJ2-7,TRBD2,.,TGTGCCAGCACTGGGGCTAGCGGGAGGCCGGGGGAGCAGTACTTC,CASTGASGRPGEQYF
TRBV10-3,TRBJ2-5,.,.,TGTGCCATCAGTGAGTCCGCGGGGTGGCAAGAGACCCAGTACTTC,CAISESAGWQETQYF
TRBV18,TRBJ2-5,.,.,TGTGCCAGCTCAAGCTTACGGGGGGCGTCGGAGACCCAGTACTTC,CASSSLRGASETQYF
TRBV19,TRBJ2-2,.,.,TGTGCCAGTAGTACCAGTGCGGGAACCGGGGAGCTGTTTTTT,CASSTSAGTGELFF
TRBV5-4,TRBJ1-2,.,.,TGTGCCACCAGACCCGGACAGCCCTATGGCTACACCTTC,CATRPGQPYGYTF
TRBV18,TRBJ2-1,TRBD2,.,TGTGCCAGCTACCTAGCGGGAGCCCGAGGTGAGCAGTTCTTC,CASYLAGARGEQFF
TRBV9,TRBJ1-4,TRBD1,.,TGTGCCAGCAGCGCCTACTCCGGGACAGGGGATGAAAAACTGTTTTTT,CASSAYSGTGDEKLFF
TRBV5-5,TRBJ1-4,TRBD1,.,TGTGCCAGCAGCAAGTCAATGGACAGGGGAAATGAAAAACTGTTTTTT,CASSKSMDRGNEKLFF
TRBV11-2,TRBJ1-3,TRBD1,once,TGTGCCAGCAGCCAACGGGACAGGGAAGCTACTGGAAACACCATATATTTT,CASSQRDREATGNTIYF
TRBV11-3,TRBJ2-3,.,.,TGTGCCAGCAGCCCTGGACTAAGCACAGATACGCAGTATTTT,CASSPGLSTDTQYF
TRBV25-1,TRBJ2-1,TRBD2,.,TGTGCCAGCAGTGAACTAGCGGGAGGGTACAATGAGCAGTTCTTC,CASSELAGGYNEQFF
TRBV7-2,TRBJ2-3,.,.,TGTGCCAGCAGTAAAAGCTTGGCAGATACGCAGTATTTT,CASSKSLADTQYF
TRBV5-4,TRBJ2-7,.,few,TGTGCCAGCTCCCCTGGAGCCTCAGAGCAGTACTTC,CASSPGASEQYF
TRBV11-2,TRBJ2-3,TRBD1,.,TGTGCCAGCAGCTTAAGGGACAGTATACCAGATACGCAGTATTTT,CASSLRDSIPDTQYF
TRBV30,TRBJ2-5,TRBD2,few,TGTGCCTGGAGGAACGGGACTAGCGGGGGGATTCAGCAAGAGACCCAGTACTTC,CAWRNGTSGGIQQETQYF
TRBV19,TRBJ1-2,TRBD1,few,TGTGCCAGTAGTAGGGGACAGCACTATGGCTACACCTTC,CASSRGQHYGYTF
TRBV18,TRBJ2-7,TRBD1,.,TGTGCCAGCTCACCAGCCTCAGCCTCAGGGGGCGCATCCTACGAGCAGTACTTC,CASSPASASGGASYEQYF